This T cell receptor beta chain appears in the sequencing data of a study of blood T cell repertoires in COVID-19. Study background: COVID-19 samples from acute and convalescent phases originated in the United States, Italy and Spain. PBMCs, B-cell-depleted T cells, or T cells were the source of the cDNA or gDNA that made up the material.

There are 15 residues in the CDR3. Trimming removed 1 base from V and 10 bases from J; junction bases left unmatched: 6. The germline CDR1 and CDR2 sequences are SNHLY and FYNNEI. Sequencing used immunoSEQ multiplex PCR; TCRdb keeps in-frame clones, though not all of them. Of about 83,000 clones listed, roughly 86% are singletons. Sequenced input: peripheral blood. The chain is built from TRBV2 and TRBJ1-6; 8 bases fit TRBD1. This receptor was taken from a man older than 75 with active or convalescent COVID-19. DNA of the CDR3: TGTGCCAGCAGTGAAGTTGGACAGGGAGAGTCACCCCTCCACTTT. Translating it yields CASSEVGQGESPLHF. The full variable domain, completed using reference TRBV2 and TRBJ1-6, is EPEVTQTPSHQVTQMGQEVILRCVPISNHLYFYWYRQILGQKVEFLVSFYNNEISEKSEIFDDQFSVERPDGSNFTLKIRSTKLEDSAMYFCASSEVGQGESPLHFGNGTRLTVT.